These T cell receptor beta chains were read from a single sample in a study of blood T cell repertoires in COVID-19. This table comes from immunoSEQ multiplex PCR, and its TCRdb copy is limited to in-frame clones, with some not included. Found here are tens of thousands of clones, about 86% of them singletons; the top ten hold 25% to 30%. Sequencing used peripheral blood. Receptors were obtained from a woman aged 80 or older with active or convalescent COVID-19. Both conserved end residues are part of each CDR3. The D gene is left open where the match is weak.

d_call,v_call,cdr3_aa
-,TRBV7-3,CASSLWGDTDTQYF
TRBD1,TRBV11-2,CASRGTGLDEQFF
-,TRBV2,CASSRDSGNTIYF
TRBD1,TRBV6-2/TRBV6-3,CASSYEVATAGGYSNQPQHF
TRBD2,TRBV19,CATAIGGGEYEQYF
-,TRBV9,CASSVGLWGEDTEAFF
TRBD1,TRBV18,CASADRGGYEQYF
-,TRBV24-1,CATSDWTGARTGELFF
-,TRBV9,CASSVDFQGSTEAFF
-,TRBV9,CASSGAGRTDTQYF
TRBD1,TRBV18,CASSLGPGTGGSEQYF
-,TRBV7-9,CASSLEPQETQYF
-,TRBV3-1/TRBV3-2,CASRPSGDLWKHTIYF
TRBD1,TRBV6-5,CASSYTQGTGELFF
-,TRBV14,CASSPNSAGPRGAGNTIYF
TRBD1,TRBV5-4,CASSGQGTGRYGNEQFF
-,TRBV2,CASSEWVARVNEKLFF
TRBD2,TRBV7-8,CASSLAHPGTSTETQYF
-,TRBV29-1,CSVDVGLNEKLFF
TRBD2,TRBV4-2,CASTSMGTSGGADTQYF
-,TRBV7-2,CASSSDISSYNEQFF
-,TRBV27,CASSYGTRTDTQYF
-,TRBV2,CASRGGTVSYTEAFF
-,TRBV6-2/TRBV6-3,CASSYLGTLTDTQYF
-,TRBV7-3,CASSLGPATEAFF
TRBD2,TRBV11-2,CASSLSRPSGNYNEQFF
-,TRBV6-6,CASSYRDRPYEQYF
TRBD2,TRBV24-1,CATSDPASGGALVNTQYF
TRBD2,TRBV7-3,CASGASGVNNEQFF
-,TRBV6-2/TRBV6-3,CASSPFQGIIYSPLHF
TRBD1,TRBV6-5,CASRPQGSYEQYF
TRBD1,TRBV6-2/TRBV6-3,CASSPGQGYQPQHF
TRBD2,TRBV6-2/TRBV6-3,CASSPPGGVFDTQYF
TRBD2,TRBV2,CASSEARASGGYYNEQFF
TRBD2,TRBV4-2,CASSQGIAGVTDTQYF
-,TRBV6-2/TRBV6-3,CASSYNLANYEQYF
TRBD1,TRBV12-5,CASGLWTGANTGELFF
TRBD1,TRBV7-3,CASRGTGELSNQPQHF
-,TRBV9,CASSEGDTEAFF
TRBD1,TRBV5-4,CASSLDRGRNTEAFF
-,TRBV20-1,CSATGAYEQYF
-,TRBV20-1,CSARVRNEQFF
TRBD1,TRBV6-5,CASGGQGPNYGYTF
TRBD1,TRBV24-1,CATSESKSGTGGHEQYF
TRBD1,TRBV28,CASSPRWWDRDQPQHF
-,TRBV5-6,CASSLAGLSPNQPQHF
TRBD1,TRBV11-2,CASSLARTGAYEQYF
TRBD2,TRBV3-1/TRBV3-2,CASRPGLGEQYF
-,TRBV2,CASSEDSSGNTIYF
-,TRBV7-2,CASRSPSGRGGTEAFF
TRBD2,TRBV10-2,CASSALGLAGANPDTQYF
-,TRBV6-5,CASRLAGGSPLHF
-,TRBV18,CASSPQGTSYEQYF
-,TRBV19,CASSRGATETQYF
-,TRBV24-1,CATSEATSETYGYTF
-,TRBV18,CASSPLGDTLGAFF
TRBD2,TRBV27,CASSRPTSGGQETQYF